Below, 11 T cell receptor beta chains from the same sample are listed, as sequenced in a study of long-term antiretroviral therapy in people with HIV (dated by TCRdb to between 2021 and 2023). The immunoSEQ hsTCRB v3.0 assay was used at survey level resolution for TRB variable region sequencing. TCRdb stores this immuneACCESS table with in-frame sequences only. Part of the clones is absent; in the studies checked, under half of the shortfall reflects unresolved V genes, and no reason is known for the rest. In all, the sample holds 20,000 or so clones, and less than 85% of those were seen once. The top ten clonotypes cover approximately 14% of the sample. Sequenced here: unsorted PBMCs, sampled 2.9 years after starting antiretroviral therapy. These receptors originate from a woman aged 25 to 39 with HIV.

The V call is TRBV13, the J call TRBJ2-7; D could derive from TRBD1 or TRBD2 (6 bases each). This CDR3 comprises 14 residues. Trimming pared 8 bases from V and 3 bases from J, leaving 17 bases between. Germline V gene lookup returns CDR1 PRHDT and CDR2 FYEKMQ (reference sequence). The CDR3 spells CASAEGGTRYEQYF. CDR3 bases: TGTGCCAGCGCGGAAGGGGGGACCCGCTACGAGCAGTACTTC.

The gene calls are TRBV25-1 and TRBJ1-1; 8 bases match TRBD1. J lost 4 bases, V lost 7 bases, and 8 bases had no gene match. The CDR3 has 14 residues. The germline gives CDR1 MGHDK, CDR2 SYGVNS. The CDR3 spells CASTGQGGSTEAFF. CDR3 in DNA: TGTGCCAGCACAGGACAGGGAGGAAGCACTGAAGCTTTCTTT. Full variable domain (rest looked up from reference TRBV25-1 and TRBJ1-1): EADIYQTPRYLVIGTGKKITLECSQTMGHDKMYWYQQDPGMELHLIHYSYGVNSTEKGDLSSESTVSRIRTEHFPLTLESARPSHTSQYLCASTGQGGSTEAFFGQGTRLTVV.

The V and J genes are TRBV19 and TRBJ2-3; D unclear. Germline V lookup: CDR1 LNHDA, CDR2 SQIVND (reference sequence). This CDR3 region has 14 residues. The V end lost 7 bases, the J end lost 4 bases, and 15 bases lay between the germline ends. This chain's CDR3 is CASNFRAHSDTQYF. CDR3 coding DNA: TGTGCCAGTAATTTCCGCGCCCACTCAGATACGCAGTATTTT.

This chain uses TRBV7-8 with TRBJ1-5; tentatively, D is TRBD1 (5 bases). This CDR3 is 18 amino acids long. From germline, CDR1 is SGHVS and CDR2 FQNEAQ. Between the trimmed V and J ends, which lost 0 bases and 3 bases, there was a span of 18 bases. The CDR3 here is CASSLALGTVIVNQPQHF. CDR3 DNA sequence: TGTGCCAGCAGCTTAGCTTTGGGGACGGTGATCGTCAATCAGCCCCAGCATTTT. The variable domain in full, with the rest retrieved from reference TRBV7-8 and TRBJ1-5, is GAGVSQSPRYKVAKRGQDVALRCDPISGHVSLFWYQQALGQGPEFLTYFQNEAQLDKSGLPSDRFFAERPEGSVSTLKIQRTQQEDSAVYLCASSLALGTVIVNQPQHFGDGTRLSIL.

The J gene is TRBJ1-5, the V gene TRBV6-6, with 8 nucleotides matching TRBD1. Germline V gene lookup returns CDR1 MNHNY and CDR2 SVGAGI (reference sequence). V lost 6 bases, J lost 0 bases, and 7 bases stayed unmatched. The CDR3 is 16 amino acids. The CDR3: CASSPETGASNQPQHF. The CDR3 region has the DNA TGTGCCAGCAGCCCCGAGACAGGGGCTAGCAATCAGCCCCAGCATTTT.

The chain combines TRBV12-5 with TRBJ2-3, with no clear D. The CDR3 has 12 amino acids. The V end lost 8 bases, the J end lost 2 bases, and 8 bases lay between the germline ends. CDR1 and CDR2 from the germline V gene are LGHNT and FRNRAP. In nucleotides, the CDR3 is TGTGCTAGTAAACCCTCCACAGATACGCAGTATTTT. It specifies CASKPSTDTQYF.

A few counts support this clone. The V gene is TRBV7-8, the J gene TRBJ1-2; D ambiguous. Trimming removed 2 bases at V and 0 bases at J, with 16 bases between. The CDR3 spans 17 residues. Germline V gene data show CDR1 as SGHVS and CDR2 as FQNEAQ. CDR3 nucleotides: TGTGCCAGCAGCTTACGTTCCACAACGGCCACTAACTATGGCTACACCTTC. Amino acid sequence: CASSLRSTTATNYGYTF.

This clone was seen only a few times. This chain connects TRBV7-2 to TRBJ1-5; D might be TRBD1 (5 bases). CDR1 and CDR2 (germline): SGHTA, FQGNSA. The CDR3 loop spans 15 amino acids. The V gene lost 1 base and the J gene lost 3 bases, with 10 bases spanning the gap. CDR3 nucleotide sequence: TGTGCCAGCAGCTTAGACGGGGCGTTCAATCAGCCCCAGCATTTT. Protein sequence: CASSLDGAFNQPQHF.

The chain carries TRBV5-6 and TRBJ1-5; tentatively, D is TRBD1 (5 bases). Germline-derived CDR1 and CDR2 are SGHDT and YYEEEE. The CDR3 is made up of 17 amino acids. Trimming left V 4 bases short and J 5 bases short, with 22 bases between. CDR3 in DNA: TGTGCCAGCAGCCTAAGGGGCAGTCCGGGGAAGCATCAGCCCCAGCATTTT. Protein: CASSLRGSPGKHQPQHF.

The V and J genes are TRBV14 and TRBJ2-2; D is uncertain. Trimming pared 1 base from V and 4 bases from J, leaving 13 bases between. The germline gives CDR1 SGHDN, CDR2 FVKESK. This CDR3 region has 16 residues. In nucleotides, the CDR3 is TGTGCCAGCAGCCAAGCCCCGTCGGCGGCCACCGGGGAGCTGTTTTTT. Residues: CASSQAPSAATGELFF.

The J gene is TRBJ2-1, the V gene TRBV30; 12 bases align to TRBD2. CDR1 GTSNPN and CDR2 SVGIG come from the germline V gene (reference sequence). Trimming took 4 bases from V and 8 from J; bases not matched to a gene: 3. The CDR3 loop spans 13 amino acids. CDR3 sequence reads: CAWTSGGADEQFF. The CDR3 bases are TGTGCCTGGACTAGCGGGGGGGCCGATGAGCAGTTCTTC.